This T cell receptor (beta chain) was documented in a study of OX40 agonist ivuxolimab in advanced cancers. TCRdb keeps only in-frame clones here, not all; method: immunoSEQ multiplex PCR. The sample consists of 65,000 to 90,000 clones, over 80% of them appearing once. Germline V gene lookup returns CDR1 GTSNPN and CDR2 SVGIG (reference sequence). The CDR3 has 15 residues. V gave up 3 bases and J gave up 5 bases, with 19 bases separating them. Sequences were derived from CD4+ or CD8+ T cells sorted from blood, sampled in a trial of the OX40 agonist ivuxolimab. This receptor was taken from an adult with an advanced solid tumor such as melanoma, head and neck, liver or kidney cancer. The chain carries TRBV30 and TRBJ1-2, with D perhaps matching TRBD1 (5 bases). CDR3 in DNA: TGTGCCTGGAGACCTCCCCCGGGACTGCAGTATGGCTACACCTTC. It yields the protein CAWRPPPGLQYGYTF.